The 31 T cell receptor beta chains listed next were all sequenced from one sample in a study of blood T cell repertoires in COVID-19. Assay: immunoSEQ multiplex PCR; the TCRdb copy retains only in-frame clones and omits some. The sample shows under 95,000 clones, more than 65% of them seen only once. The source material was peripheral blood. All receptors come from a man aged 50-59 years with acute or convalescent COVID-19.

V is TRBV7-2 and J is TRBJ2-4; TRBD2 is a possible D gene (5 bases). V gave up 2 bases and J gave up 13 bases, with 9 bases separating them. Germline V CDR1 and CDR2: SGHTA, FQGNSA. This CDR3 has 11 residues. CDR3 sequence (DNA): TGTGCCAGCAGCTTAAGTCGGGAACAGTACTTC. Its protein is CASSLSREQYF.

This clone showed up just once. J is TRBJ1-5 and V is TRBV28; weak D call: TRBD1 (5 bases). Germline V gives CDR1 MDHEN, CDR2 SYDVKM. The CDR3 sequence is 13 residues long. With 5 bases removed from V and 3 bases from J, the gap between germline ends came to 8 bases. The CDR3 loop reads CASSGGVNQPQHF. The CDR3 nucleotides read TGTGCCAGCAGTGGAGGGGTCAATCAGCCCCAGCATTTT. Complete variable domain (other parts from reference TRBV28 and TRBJ1-5): DVKVTQSSRYLVKRTGEKVFLECVQDMDHENMFWYRQDPGLGLRLIYFSYDVKMKEKGDIPEGYSVSREKKERFSLILESASTNQTSMYLCASSGGVNQPQHFGDGTRLSIL.

V usage is TRBV4-2 and J usage is TRBJ2-1; 8 bases line up with TRBD1. Germline lookup yields CDR1 LGHNA and CDR2 YNFKEQ. CDR3 length: 16 residues. J was trimmed by 9 bases and V by 2 bases; bases with no gene match: 12. The CDR3 spells CASSQRTGQQGGEQFF. The CDR3, as DNA: TGTGCCAGCAGCCAAAGGACAGGGCAACAGGGAGGTGAGCAGTTCTTC.

The rearrangement joins TRBV5-4 to TRBJ1-2; D unclear. The CDR3 length is 16 residues. Per germline, CDR1 SGHNT and CDR2 YYREEE (reference sequence). V lost 4 bases, J lost 4 bases, and 20 bases lay in between. The CDR3 loop is CASSPGGRTSAYGYTF. The CDR3 nucleotides read TGTGCCAGCAGCCCCGGAGGACGGACTAGTGCCTATGGCTACACCTTC.

This clone was counted a single time. A junction boundary mismatches the germline segment, possibly from a read error. J is TRBJ1-3 and V is TRBV28; 8 bases are shared with TRBD1. The V gene's germline CDR1 is MDHEN and CDR2 SYDVKM. CDR3 size: 14 residues. The CDR3 loop is CASSTRQGTLWVLF. The CDR3 nucleotides are TGTGCCAGCAGTACCCGACAGGGGACCTTGTGGGTCCTTTTT.

The chain couples TRBV29-1 to TRBJ1-1; the match to TRBD1 covers 7 bases. The trim removed 6 bases at V and 0 bases at J, leaving 4 bases unmatched. CDR1 SQVTM and CDR2 ANQGSEA come from the germline V gene. The CDR3 runs to 13 residues. The CDR3 sequence: CSVGQVLNTEAFF. For the CDR3, the DNA is TGCAGCGTAGGACAGGTTTTGAACACTGAAGCTTTCTTT.

V gene TRBV7-8 combines with J gene TRBJ1-2; TRBD1 is a possible D gene (6 bases). The V end was cut by 5 bases, the J end by 0 bases, with 13 bases between. This CDR3 has 15 amino acids. Germline V gene data show CDR1 as SGHVS and CDR2 as FQNEAQ. DNA for the CDR3: TGTGCCAGCAGCCCCCGGACAGCCACTAACTATGGCTACACCTTC. Translated, it gives CASSPRTATNYGYTF.

The V and J genes are TRBV20-1 and TRBJ2-1, with 14 bases identical to TRBD2. Germline V lookup: CDR1 DFQATT, CDR2 SNEGSKA (reference sequence). V gave up 3 bases and J gave up 8 bases; unmatched junction bases: 6. This CDR3 contains 15 residues. The CDR3 region has the DNA TGCAGTGCTAGTGGGACTAGCGGGAGAGGGGATGAGCAGTTCTTC. Protein product: CSASGTSGRGDEQFF.

This sequence joins TRBV7-9 and TRBJ2-3, with 7 positions matching TRBD1. The CDR3 extends over 15 amino acids. The V segment lost 0 bases and the J segment 4 bases; nucleotides outside the gene matches: 4. Germline V gives CDR1 SEHNR, CDR2 FQNEAQ (reference sequence). CDR3 sequence (DNA): TGTGCCAGCAGCTTAGCGCGAGGGGGCGCAGATACGCAGTATTTT. Translation gives CASSLARGGADTQYF.

The genes are TRBV11-2 and TRBJ2-3; 8 positions agree with TRBD2. CDR1 is SGHAT, CDR2 FQNNGV, per germline. The J segment lost 1 base and the V segment lost 1 base, leaving 4 bases of the junction unmatched. The CDR3 runs to 16 residues. DNA for the CDR3: TGTGCCAGCAGCTTAGTTCCAGCGGGGGGCACAGATACGCAGTATTTT. Translated: CASSLVPAGGTDTQYF.

V gene TRBV18 combines with J gene TRBJ1-2; TRBD1 might be the D (6 bases). The CDR3 is 14 amino acids. CDR1 and CDR2 from the germline V gene are KGHSH and LQKENI. Trimming removed 6 bases at V and 4 bases at J, with 15 bases between. The CDR3 sequence is CASSQQGSSYGYTF. The CDR3 DNA follows: TGTGCCAGCTCGCAACAGGGAAGCTCCTATGGCTACACCTTC.

This chain connects TRBV7-6 to TRBJ2-3; the D gene is possibly TRBD2 (6 bases). Germline V gene data show CDR1 as SGHVS and CDR2 as FNYEAQ. V gave up 5 bases and J gave up 2 bases, with 14 bases separating them. This CDR3 comprises 15 residues. The CDR3 here is CASSPRDWYTDTQYF. The CDR3 DNA follows: TGTGCCAGCAGCCCCCGGGACTGGTACACAGATACGCAGTATTTT.

The rearrangement joins TRBV6-2 or TRBV6-3 to TRBJ1-3; TRBD1 aligns across 7 bases. The CDR3 extends over 16 amino acids. V lost 5 bases and J lost 0; bases outside the gene matches: 7. Germline V CDR1 and CDR2: MNHEY, SVGEGT. CDR3 sequence: CASSRDSQLSGNTIYF. As DNA, the CDR3 is TGTGCCAGCAGTCGGGACAGCCAGCTCTCTGGAAACACCATATATTTT.

In this sample, this clone turned up a few times. This sequence joins TRBV7-8 and TRBJ2-5, with D possibly TRBD2 on 6 matching bases. V lost 5 bases, J lost 2 bases, and 21 bases lay in between. The V gene's germline CDR1 is SGHVS and CDR2 FQNEAQ. The CDR3 is made up of 17 amino acids. The CDR3, as DNA: TGTGCCAGCAGCCAGCGTCCACGGGGGACGGGGCAAGAGACCCAGTACTTC. Its protein product is CASSQRPRGTGQETQYF.

This chain connects TRBV6-5 to TRBJ2-7; maybe TRBD1 (5 bases). Germline lookup yields CDR1 MNHEY and CDR2 SVGAGI. Trimming took off 3 bases at V and 3 bases at J, with 6 bases between the two ends. CDR3 length equals 12 residues. The CDR3 coding sequence is TGTGCCAGCAGTTATCAGGGCTACGAGCAGTACTTC. It encodes CASSYQGYEQYF.

The V gene is TRBV27, the J gene TRBJ1-2, with D unresolved. The V end lost 4 bases, the J end lost 4 bases, and 10 bases lay between the germline ends. CDR1 is MNHEY, CDR2 SMNVEV, per germline (reference sequence). The CDR3 totals 13 residues. The CDR3 region has the DNA TGTGCCAGCAGTTACTCCGGGTTCTATGGCTACACCTTC. Translating it yields CASSYSGFYGYTF.

In its sample, this clone was seen once. This chain joins TRBV6-5 and TRBJ1-1, with a weak D call TRBD1 (6 bases). The CDR3 loop spans 12 amino acids. Deletions cut 8 bases from V and 1 base from J, with 8 bases between. The germline V gene has CDR1 MNHEY and CDR2 SVGAGI. CDR3 bases: TGTGCCAGCGAAGGGGGGAACACTGAAGCTTTCTTT. Amino acids: CASEGGNTEAFF.

This clone was seen a few times. The rearrangement links TRBV5-1 to TRBJ1-3; D remains ambiguous. The V gene's germline CDR1 is SGHRS and CDR2 YFSETQ. V shed 0 bases and J shed 0 bases, with 4 bases lying between them. There are 14 residues in the CDR3. DNA for the CDR3: TGCGCCAGCAGCTTGGACAGCTCTGGAAACACCATATATTTT. Residues: CASSLDSSGNTIYF.

The chain has TRBV5-1 and TRBJ2-1, with 8 nucleotides matching TRBD1. V shed 2 bases and J 5 bases; nucleotides not matched to a gene: 3. This CDR3 comprises 14 residues. CDR1 and CDR2 from the germline V gene are SGHRS and YFSETQ. CDR3: CASSFGQGNNEQFF. The CDR3 DNA reads as TGCGCCAGCAGCTTTGGACAGGGAAACAATGAGCAGTTCTTC.

In this sample, this clone turned up a few times. The chain couples TRBV28 to TRBJ2-2, with D perhaps matching TRBD2 (6 bases). Germline CDR1 is MDHEN and CDR2 is SYDVKM. With 4 bases removed from V and 3 bases from J, the gap between germline ends came to 6 bases. The CDR3 totals 13 residues. The DNA of the CDR3 is TGTGCCAGCAGTTCGGGAGACACCGGGGAGCTGTTTTTT. It specifies CASSSGDTGELFF.

This clone was observed a handful of times. The CDR3 nucleotides are TGTGCCAGCAGCCTAGGACAGGGAGGTGAAAAACTGTTTTTT. Its translation is CASSLGQGGEKLFF. This chain links TRBV5-6 with TRBJ1-4; 8 nucleotides line up with TRBD1. The junction had 6 bases not matched to a gene; V was cut back by 4 bases and J by 7 bases. Germline V gives CDR1 SGHDT, CDR2 YYEEEE. The CDR3 extends over 14 amino acids.

The J gene is TRBJ1-1, the V gene TRBV13; D may be TRBD1 (6 bases). Per the germline V gene, CDR1 is PRHDT and CDR2 is FYEKMQ (reference sequence). Trimming pared 10 bases from V and 1 base from J, leaving 13 bases between. The CDR3 loop spans 13 amino acids. The CDR3 region has the DNA TGTGCCACCTCGGGGGGCCGGAACACTGAAGCTTTCTTT. The encoded protein is CATSGGRNTEAFF.

This chain joins TRBV11-3 and TRBJ2-7, with TRBD1 matching over 7 bases. This CDR3 has 13 amino acids. Germline CDR1 reads SGHNT; CDR2 reads YENEEA. V dropped 4 bases and J dropped 3; count of bases not matched to a gene: 3. CDR3 sequence (DNA): TGTGCCAGCAGCTCCCGGGACAGCTACGAGCAGTACTTC. Translated, it gives CASSSRDSYEQYF.

DNA for the CDR3: TGTGCCAGCAGCTTAGGAGGGCTTAATGAAAAACTGTTTTTT. This translates into CASSLGGLNEKLFF. The chain joins TRBV11-2 to TRBJ1-4; D not resolved. CDR1 is SGHAT, CDR2 FQNNGV, per germline. The length of the CDR3 is 14 residues. Trimming pared 1 base from V and 4 bases from J, leaving 7 bases between.

CDR3 loop: CSARAHNEQYF. The CDR3 region has the DNA TGCAGTGCTAGGGCCCATAACGAGCAGTACTTC. This chain joins TRBV20-1 and TRBJ2-7; D remains ambiguous. Germline CDR1 reads DFQATT; CDR2 reads SNEGSKA (reference sequence). Trimming stripped 3 bases from V and 5 bases from J, with 8 bases between. This CDR3 comprises 11 residues.

V is TRBV10-3 and J is TRBJ1-2, with D uncertain. The V gene's germline CDR1 is ENHRY and CDR2 SYGVKD. Trimming stripped 6 bases from V and 3 bases from J, with 11 bases between. The CDR3 totals 13 residues. The CDR3 nucleotides are TGTGCCATCAGACCGGGTTCTGACTATGGCTACACCTTC. Translating gives CAIRPGSDYGYTF.

This clone was counted a single time. The rearrangement joins TRBV19 to TRBJ1-5; D is unclear. The CDR3 spans 13 residues. V lost 7 bases, J lost 1 base, and 8 bases lay in between. The germline gives CDR1 LNHDA, CDR2 SQIVND (reference sequence). CDR3 sequence (DNA): TGTGCCAGTAAGTCGGGGAGCAATCAGCCCCAGCATTTT. It codes for CASKSGSNQPQHF.

This sequence joins TRBV18 and TRBJ2-2; 8 bases are shared with TRBD2. CDR3 length: 17 residues. The ends lost 3 bases at V and 0 bases at J; junction bases unmatched: 6. CDR1 KGHSH and CDR2 LQKENI come from the germline V gene. CDR3 region: CASSPRTSGANTGELFF. CDR3 sequence (DNA): TGTGCCAGCTCACCCCGAACTAGCGGTGCGAACACCGGGGAGCTGTTTTTT.

This chain connects TRBV28 to TRBJ2-7, with D unresolved. Germline-derived CDR1 and CDR2 are MDHEN and SYDVKM. The CDR3 contains 14 residues. Trimming cost V 4 bases and J 4 bases, with 14 bases left between them. As DNA, the CDR3 is TGTGCCAGCAGTTCGCCGTGGCGGAATTACGAGCAGTACTTC. This translates into CASSSPWRNYEQYF.

This chain connects TRBV7-2 to TRBJ2-3, with TRBD2 identical over 11 bases. Germline CDR1 reads SGHTA; CDR2 reads FQGNSA. This CDR3 has 18 residues. J was trimmed by 3 bases and V by 5 bases; bases with no gene match: 13. The CDR3 sequence is CASSPWVAGGLGTDTQYF. CDR3 DNA sequence: TGTGCCAGCAGCCCTTGGGTAGCGGGGGGGCTGGGTACAGATACGCAGTATTTT.

The V gene is TRBV19, the J gene TRBJ2-2; 9 bases match TRBD1. CDR1 and CDR2 from the germline V gene are LNHDA and SQIVND (reference sequence). Germline trimming cut 6 bases from V and 5 bases from J; bases unmatched to any gene: 13. The length of the CDR3 is 17 residues. The CDR3 is CASRGGPGQGDTGELFF. The CDR3 DNA sequence: TGTGCCAGTAGAGGGGGACCGGGACAGGGAGATACCGGGGAGCTGTTTTTT.